This TCR beta chain was identified in a study of blood T cell repertoires in COVID-19. CDR1 and CDR2 (germline): SGHKS, YYEKEE (reference sequence). The CDR3 loop spans 17 amino acids. The trim removed 0 bases at V and 5 bases at J, leaving 9 bases unmatched. TCRdb's copy holds only in-frame clones and misses some; the assay was immunoSEQ multiplex PCR. Of around 250,000 clones listed, 80% to 90% are singletons. Material: PBMCs or T cells enriched from blood (not recorded which). This sequence originates from a woman aged 45-60 years who had recovered from COVID-19. The chain recombines TRBV5-5 with TRBJ2-1, with 9 bases that match TRBD2. The CDR3 here is CASSLGAGTSFNNEQFF. The CDR3 region has the DNA TGTGCCAGCAGCTTGGGGGCCGGGACTAGCTTTAACAATGAGCAGTTCTTC.